The entry below gives a single TCR beta chain sequence along with its context. This CDR3 contains 17 residues. V shed 4 bases, J shed 4 bases, and the junction held 8 bases outside the gene matches. From germline, CDR1 is LNHDA and CDR2 SQIVND (reference sequence). Method: immunoSEQ multiplex PCR; TCRdb's copy keeps in-frame clones and lacks some. The profile shows just under 350,000 clones, 88% of them singletons. The data were obtained in a study of blood T cell repertoires in COVID-19. Patients of the Seattle cohort, enrolled during active infection, were followed longitudinally. The material sequenced was peripheral blood. The chain is built from TRBV19 and TRBJ2-2, with TRBD1 matching 11 bases. This receptor was identified in an older woman with COVID-19, enrolled during active disease. CDR3 sequence (DNA): TGTGCCAGTAGTAAACTGGGACAGGGGGGCGGCACCGGGGAGCTGTTTTTT. This encodes CASSKLGQGGGTGELFF.